The 3 T cell receptor beta chains in this list originate from one sample, sequenced in a study of a mutant IDH1 vaccine in newly diagnosed glioma. TCRdb's table, derived via immunoSEQ multiplex PCR, lists solely in-frame clones and lacks some. This sample has roughly 38,000 clones, with roughly 80% found just once. These TCRs are of unknown antigen specificity. Stated time point: week 47, end of study. Each dose of the vaccine consisted of 300 ug of mutant IDH1 20-mer peptide, with topical imiquimod. Sample: PBMCs, taken from a glioma patient whose treatment included an IDH1 peptide vaccine. These receptors came from a man aged 18 to 30 with glioma. Some clones in this sample may be carry-over from other donors' samples.

The V and J genes are TRBV9 and TRBJ2-1; no clear D gene. CDR1 SGDLS and CDR2 YYNGEE come from the germline V gene. Trimming removed 2 bases at V and 4 bases at J, with 19 bases between. The CDR3 sequence is 17 residues long. CDR3 sequence reads: CASSVPPGEPLYNEQFF. The CDR3 DNA follows: TGTGCCAGCAGCGTTCCCCCAGGTGAGCCCCTTTACAATGAGCAGTTCTTC.

In nucleotides, the CDR3 is TGTGCCAGCAGTTATTCGGTGAATAGCAATCAGCCCCAGCATTTT. Translation gives CASSYSVNSNQPQHF. The chain uses TRBV6-5 and TRBJ1-5; no definite D call. Per the germline V gene, CDR1 is MNHEY and CDR2 is SVGAGI. The CDR3 totals 15 residues. V was trimmed by 3 bases and J by 0 bases, leaving 9 bases between them.

This clone has only a few counts. V and J are TRBV5-1 and TRBJ2-1; 7 bases are a match to TRBD1. This CDR3 spans 19 amino acids. Germline V CDR1 and CDR2: SGHRS, YFSETQ. V was clipped by 0 bases and J by 8 bases; unmatched bases: 20. The CDR3 region has the DNA TGCGCCAGCAGCTTGGATAGTTCAGAGGGGACAGTACGGTTGGATGAGCAGTTCTTC. Translation gives CASSLDSSEGTVRLDEQFF.